Below are 12 T cell receptor beta chains sequenced from a single sample in a study of radiation and T cells in renal cell carcinoma. Here immunoSEQ multiplex PCR was the method, and the copy in TCRdb shows in-frame clones only, minus some. The table has about 130,000 clones, about four fifths seen once. The time point: blood 2 weeks post-SBRT. Treatment reported: 15 Gy SBRT to primary tumor, nephrectomy 4 weeks later. The sequencing here drew on blood, taken from a patient whose treatment included radiotherapy and nephrectomy. These receptors were taken from a man between 45 and 60 years old with renal cell carcinoma.

This clone was recorded once. The chain carries TRBV5-1 and TRBJ1-1, with D perhaps TRBD1 (6 bases). Germline CDR1 reads SGHRS; CDR2 reads YFSETQ. The CDR3 sequence is 15 residues long. V lost 3 bases, J lost 0 bases, and 12 bases lay in between. The CDR3 DNA follows: TGCGCCAGCAGCTGGGGGGCGGGGATGAACACTGAAGCTTTCTTT. Translation gives CASSWGAGMNTEAFF.

This clone was recorded only once. The rearrangement uses TRBV10-3 and TRBJ1-2; D might be TRBD1 (6 bases). This CDR3 is 12 amino acids long. The V gene's germline CDR1 is ENHRY and CDR2 SYGVKD. Trimming took off 7 bases at V and 6 bases at J, with 12 bases between the two ends. The CDR3 is CAIMQGKDGYTF. The CDR3 nucleotides are TGTGCCATCATGCAGGGGAAGGATGGCTACACCTTC.

This clone was counted only a few times. The chain links TRBV5-1 to TRBJ2-7, with TRBD2 identical over 7 bases. This CDR3 is built from 16 residues. Germline lookup yields CDR1 SGHRS and CDR2 YFSETQ. V lost 4 bases, J lost 2 bases, and 12 bases stayed unmatched. CDR3 sequence: CASSPTRGGPAYEQYF. CDR3 in DNA: TGCGCCAGCAGCCCGACTCGCGGGGGACCCGCCTACGAGCAGTACTTC.

This clone was picked up one time. The V call is TRBV5-1, the J call TRBJ2-2; TRBD1 agrees at 9 bases. Germline loops: CDR1 SGHRS, CDR2 YFSETQ. V shed 4 bases and J 5 bases; nucleotides not matched to a gene: 6. This CDR3 region has 15 residues. The CDR3 loop reads CASSPGQGNTGELFF. In DNA, the CDR3 is TGCGCCAGCAGCCCTGGACAGGGGAATACCGGGGAGCTGTTTTTT.

This clone was detected only once. J is TRBJ2-2 and V is TRBV19, with TRBD2 matching 7 bases. Germline V lookup: CDR1 LNHDA, CDR2 SQIVND (reference sequence). This CDR3 has 16 residues. Trimming cost V 3 bases and J 0 bases; bases outside gene matches: 4. CDR3 sequence: CASSIRGGTNTGELFF. Here the CDR3 DNA reads TGTGCCAGTAGTATTAGGGGAGGGACGAACACCGGGGAGCTGTTTTTT.

The CDR3 is CASSYLPTDGYNEQFF. The CDR3 bases are TGCGCCAGCAGCTACCTCCCAACGGACGGTTACAATGAGCAGTTCTTC. The chain joins TRBV5-1 to TRBJ2-1, with D uncertain. Looked up from germline, CDR1 is SGHRS and CDR2 is YFSETQ. This CDR3 has 16 residues. The V end lost 3 bases, the J end lost 4 bases, and 17 bases lay between the germline ends.

J is TRBJ1-1 and V is TRBV11-1; 7 bases fit TRBD1. V dropped 3 bases and J dropped 1; count of bases not matched to a gene: 2. Germline V lookup: CDR1 SGHAT, CDR2 FQDESV (reference sequence). The CDR3 totals 14 residues. The CDR3 nucleotides read TGTGCCAGCAGCTTCGACAGGGAGAACACTGAAGCTTTCTTT. This translates into CASSFDRENTEAFF.

This clone was detected only once. The CDR3 sequence: CASSFRTSGGLGNEQFF. The CDR3, as DNA: TGTGCCAGCAGCTTCAGGACTAGCGGGGGATTAGGGAATGAGCAGTTCTTC. The V and J genes are TRBV7-9 and TRBJ2-1; 13 nucleotides agree with TRBD2. The length of the CDR3 is 17 residues. In germline, CDR1 is SEHNR, CDR2 FQNEAQ (reference sequence). J lost 7 bases, V lost 3 bases, and 9 bases had no gene match.

The V gene is TRBV9, the J gene TRBJ2-1; 14 nucleotides match TRBD2. Trimming removed 4 bases from V and 7 bases from J; junction bases left unmatched: 7. CDR3 size: 16 residues. The germline V gene encodes CDR1 SGDLS and CDR2 YYNGEE. Written as DNA, the CDR3 is TGTGCCAGCAGCCCAGGACTAGCGGGAGGAGGTAATGAGCAGTTCTTC. Amino acids: CASSPGLAGGGNEQFF.

The chain links TRBV29-1 to TRBJ1-2; 8 positions agree with TRBD1. The trim removed 1 base at V and 0 bases at J, leaving 13 bases unmatched. The germline V gene has CDR1 SQVTM and CDR2 ANQGSEA. This CDR3 has 18 residues. The CDR3 loop reads CSVEVFQGAPTPNYGYTF. The DNA of the CDR3 is TGCAGCGTTGAAGTATTCCAGGGGGCTCCCACTCCTAACTATGGCTACACCTTC. Together with reference TRBV29-1 and TRBJ1-2, the CDR3 gives the full variable domain: SAVISQKPSRDICQRGTSLTIQCQVDSQVTMMFWYRQQPGQSLTLIATANQGSEATYESGFVIDKFPISRPNLTFSTLTVSNMSPEDSSIYLCSVEVFQGAPTPNYGYTFGSGTRLTVV.

The chain employs TRBV6-1 and TRBJ1-1, with 8 nucleotides matching TRBD1. J lost 5 bases, V lost 10 bases, and 15 bases had no gene match. Per germline, CDR1 MNHNS and CDR2 SASEGT. CDR3 length: 15 amino acids. DNA of the CDR3: TGTGCCAACCCACATTGGACAGGGATCTTGACTGAAGCTTTCTTT. Amino acid sequence: CANPHWTGILTEAFF.

The V and J genes are TRBV9 and TRBJ2-3, with 9 bases that match TRBD2. V dropped 4 bases and J dropped 5; count of bases not matched to a gene: 11. The CDR3 extends over 16 amino acids. Germline V gene sequence: CDR1 SGDLS, CDR2 YYNGEE. CDR3: CASSSTGGRAVDTQYF. The CDR3 bases are TGTGCCAGCAGCTCCACGGGCGGGAGGGCCGTAGATACGCAGTATTTT.